The 26 T cell receptor beta chains reported below all come from one sample, sequenced in a study of early T cells in non-severe SARS-CoV-2 infection. MiXCR, run by TCRdb on the 5' RACE reads, gives a single entry per CDR3 protein. The table lists 75,000 to 90,000 distinct CDR3 sequences, about 13% of them singletons. Sequenced: whole blood. The receptor set was obtained from an adult who was a healthcare worker with PCR-confirmed SARS-CoV-2 infection or an uninfected control (not recorded which).

This clonotype has just a few counts. The rearrangement uses TRBV5-1 and TRBJ1-1, with 7 bases matching TRBD1. Germline CDR1 and CDR2: SGHRS and YFSETQ. V gave up 4 bases and J gave up 0 bases; unmatched junction bases: 9. This CDR3 contains 16 residues. The CDR3 DNA sequence: TGCGCCAGCAGCCCTGGACAGGAAAAAATGAACACTGAAGCTTTCTTT. Its protein product is CASSPGQEKMNTEAFF. The complete variable domain, with remaining parts taken from reference TRBV5-1 and TRBJ1-1, reads KAGVTQTPRYLIKTRGQQVTLSCSPISGHRSVSWYQQTPGQGLQFLFEYFSETQRNKGNFPGRFSGRQFSNSRSEMNVSTLELGDSALYLCASSPGQEKMNTEAFFGQGTRLTVV.

The chain is built from TRBV5-6 and TRBJ2-7; perhaps TRBD1 as D (6 bases). The length of the CDR3 is 12 residues. V was pared by 2 bases and J by 9 bases, with 12 bases between. Per germline, CDR1 SGHDT and CDR2 YYEEEE. The CDR3 nucleotides read TGTGCCAGCAGCTTCGCCAGGGGTGTGCAGTACTTC. Its protein product is CASSFARGVQYF.

This clonotype was seen repeatedly, ten times or more. J is TRBJ2-7 and V is TRBV25-1; D perhaps matches TRBD1 (6 bases). V was clipped by 1 base and J by 0 bases, with 10 bases between them. Germline-derived CDR1 and CDR2 are MGHDK and SYGVNS. The CDR3 loop spans 15 amino acids. CDR3: CASSESRGSSYEQYF. In DNA form, the CDR3 reads TGTGCCAGCAGTGAATCCAGGGGAAGCTCCTACGAGCAGTACTTC.

This clonotype appeared a few times. The J gene is TRBJ2-7, the V gene TRBV9; 8 nucleotides line up with TRBD2. Germline V lookup: CDR1 SGDLS, CDR2 YYNGEE. V dropped 3 bases and J dropped 3; count of bases not matched to a gene: 5. The CDR3 is made up of 14 amino acids. CDR3 nucleotide sequence: TGTGCCAGCAGCGAACTAGCGGAGAACTACGAGCAGTACTTC. This sequence encodes CASSELAENYEQYF. The variable domain in full, completed from reference TRBV9 and TRBJ2-7, reads DSGVTQTPKHLITATGQRVTLRCSPRSGDLSVYWYQQSLDQGLQFLIQYYNGEERAKGNILERFSAQQFPDLHSELNLSSLELGDSALYFCASSELAENYEQYFGPGTRLTVT.

This clonotype was recorded at least ten times. The genes are TRBV30 and TRBJ1-2; no definite D call. The CDR3 contains 13 residues. Trimming removed 0 bases at V and 8 bases at J, with 13 bases between. CDR1 and CDR2 (germline): GTSNPN, SVGIG (reference sequence). The CDR3 spells CAWSVYRASGYTF. CDR3 bases: TGTGCCTGGAGTGTATATAGGGCCTCCGGCTACACCTTC.

J is TRBJ2-6 and V is TRBV5-1; TRBD1 agrees at 7 bases. V lost 1 base to trimming and J lost 0 bases; unmatched junction nucleotides: 7. The CDR3 length is 18 residues. Germline CDR1 reads SGHRS; CDR2 reads YFSETQ. The CDR3 here is CASSLNPGQSSGANVLTF. CDR3 bases: TGCGCCAGCAGCTTGAATCCGGGACAGAGCTCTGGGGCCAACGTCCTGACTTTC.

This clonotype was counted a few times. The chain is built from TRBV10-3 and TRBJ2-1; TRBD2 matches at 7 bases. V trimming: 10 bases; J trimming: 4 bases; junction bases outside the gene matches: 10. The length of the CDR3 is 14 residues. Germline V gene sequence: CDR1 ENHRY, CDR2 SYGVKD. The DNA for the CDR3 is TGTGCCACCGATATAGCGGGCAAATACAATGAGCAGTTCTTC. Amino acids: CATDIAGKYNEQFF.

There are many counts of this clonotype. This chain connects TRBV6-6 to TRBJ2-1, with a weak D call TRBD1 (5 bases). Germline V lookup: CDR1 MNHNY, CDR2 SVGAGI (reference sequence). Trimming left V 6 bases short and J 1 base short, with 13 bases between. The CDR3 consists of 15 residues. The CDR3 loop reads CASSKTDPSYNEQFF. The CDR3 DNA follows: TGTGCCAGCAGCAAGACAGATCCATCCTACAATGAGCAGTTCTTC.

This clonotype has a count of ten or more. The rearrangement joins TRBV4-3 to TRBJ2-4; 15 nucleotides agree with TRBD2. This CDR3 region has 16 residues. The V segment lost 4 bases and the J segment 8 bases; nucleotides outside the gene matches: 6. Germline V gene data show CDR1 as LGHNA and CDR2 as YSLEER. CDR3 coding DNA: TGCGCCAGCAGCCCGGGACTAGCGGGAGGTGGGGACATTCAGTACTTC. The encoded protein is CASSPGLAGGGDIQYF.

CDR3 in amino acids: CSVGEDYEQYF. In nucleotides, the CDR3 is TGCAGCGTTGGAGAGGACTACGAGCAGTACTTC. This chain connects TRBV29-1 to TRBJ2-7, with D uncertain. The V end was cut by 4 bases, the J end by 3 bases, with 7 bases between. Germline V gives CDR1 SQVTM, CDR2 ANQGSEA. The CDR3 contains 11 residues.

This clonotype occurred a few times. The rearrangement links TRBV10-3 to TRBJ2-7; D remains ambiguous. Germline V gene data show CDR1 as ENHRY and CDR2 as SYGVKD. The ends were cut back, 3 bases at V and 2 bases at J, with 5 bases in the middle. The CDR3 consists of 12 residues. CDR3 sequence reads: CAISDGPYEQYF. In DNA form, the CDR3 reads TGTGCCATCAGTGACGGACCCTACGAGCAGTACTTC.

This clonotype was observed many times. This chain joins TRBV2 and TRBJ1-1; no definite D call. The CDR3 is 14 amino acids. Between the trimmed V and J ends, which lost 5 bases and 3 bases, there was a span of 13 bases. Germline CDR1 SNHLY, CDR2 FYNNEI. The CDR3 sequence is CASSRTGGYTEAFF. The DNA for the CDR3 is TGTGCCAGCAGTAGGACGGGTGGGTACACTGAAGCTTTCTTT.

The chain recombines TRBV7-8 with TRBJ2-3; D unresolved. The CDR3 totals 14 residues. V was cut by 3 bases and J by 1 base, with 8 bases left in between. Germline CDR1 SGHVS, CDR2 FQNEAQ. The CDR3 DNA sequence: TGTGCCAGCAGCTTTGAACAGCGCACAGATACGCAGTATTTT. This codes for CASSFEQRTDTQYF.

This clonotype was picked up a small number of times. This chain joins TRBV7-2 and TRBJ2-2, with TRBD2 matching over 7 bases. CDR3 length: 14 residues. Germline V gives CDR1 SGHTA, CDR2 FQGNSA. V lost 1 base and J lost 6; bases outside the gene matches: 2. The CDR3 reads CASSLERESGELFF. The CDR3 nucleotides are TGTGCCAGCAGCTTAGAGCGGGAATCCGGGGAGCTGTTTTTT.

This clonotype was counted a few times. The chain combines TRBV7-2 with TRBJ2-3; TRBD2 agrees at 7 bases. The CDR3 extends over 16 amino acids. Losses at the gene ends were 1 base for V and 5 bases for J; bases not matched to a gene: 9. Germline CDR1 reads SGHTA; CDR2 reads FQGNSA. CDR3 sequence reads: CASSLVVGGPQDTQYF. The CDR3 coding sequence is TGTGCCAGCAGCTTAGTTGTGGGAGGGCCGCAAGATACGCAGTATTTT.

This sequence joins TRBV19 and TRBJ1-1, with D uncertain. Trimming shortened V by 7 bases and J by 4 bases, and 13 bases separated the two germline ends. The germline V gene encodes CDR1 LNHDA and CDR2 SQIVND (reference sequence). This CDR3 has 13 amino acids. CDR3 sequence (DNA): TGTGCCAGTACGGAACAGTGGGGCACTGAAGCTTTCTTT. Translating gives CASTEQWGTEAFF.

This clonotype was counted a few times. This chain connects TRBV11-2 to TRBJ2-5, with D possibly matching TRBD2 (6 bases). The CDR3 totals 17 residues. Trimming cost V 5 bases and J 1 base, with 20 bases left between them. Per the germline V gene, CDR1 is SGHAT and CDR2 is FQNNGV. CDR3 sequence reads: CASSLFYGGAPQETQYF. The CDR3 DNA sequence: TGTGCCAGCAGCCTATTTTATGGCGGGGCCCCCCAAGAGACCCAGTACTTC.

The V gene is TRBV29-1, the J gene TRBJ2-1; D is uncertain. V lost 8 bases to trimming and J lost 10 bases, with 18 bases between them. Germline V gene data show CDR1 as SQVTM and CDR2 as ANQGSEA. CDR3 length equals 12 residues. The CDR3 loop reads CSPPSSTWEQFF. CDR3 coding DNA: TGCAGCCCCCCTTCGAGCACCTGGGAGCAGTTCTTC.

This chain uses TRBV29-1 with TRBJ2-5, with 8 bases that match TRBD1. V shed 6 bases and J 4 bases; nucleotides not matched to a gene: 7. This CDR3 contains 13 residues. Germline CDR1 is SQVTM and CDR2 is ANQGSEA. CDR3 nucleotide sequence: TGCAGCGTCGCCGGGACAGGACGAGAGACCCAGTACTTC. This encodes CSVAGTGRETQYF.

This clonotype was observed many times. This CDR3 is CASSLIPPRGSQGEQYF. The DNA for the CDR3 is TGTGCCAGCAGTTTAATACCCCCCAGGGGCTCCCAGGGGGAGCAGTACTTC. J is TRBJ2-7 and V is TRBV27, with D perhaps matching TRBD1 (6 bases). CDR1 is MNHEY, CDR2 SMNVEV, per germline (reference sequence). The CDR3 sequence is 17 residues long. V lost 2 bases and J 7 bases, leaving 24 bases between the germline ends.

This clonotype was seen many times. This chain joins TRBV7-9 and TRBJ2-7, with 11 bases fitting TRBD2. Losses at the gene ends were 3 bases for V and 6 bases for J; bases not matched to a gene: 7. CDR1 SEHNR and CDR2 FQNEAQ come from the germline V gene (reference sequence). CDR3 length: 15 amino acids. The CDR3 bases are TGTGCCAGCAGCTTGTTGACTAGCGGGACCCTCGAGCAGTACTTC. As protein: CASSLLTSGTLEQYF.

This CDR3 reads CSVGGLAGRTDTQYF. The CDR3 bases are TGCAGCGTTGGGGGACTAGCAGGGAGGACAGATACGCAGTATTTT. The chain recombines TRBV29-1 with TRBJ2-3, with TRBD2 matching 9 bases. Looked up from germline, CDR1 is SQVTM and CDR2 is ANQGSEA. The length of the CDR3 is 15 residues. V was clipped by 4 bases and J by 3 bases; unmatched bases: 8.

The chain links TRBV9 to TRBJ2-7; the D is unclear. The CDR3 is made up of 13 amino acids. Trimming cost V 0 bases and J 3 bases, with 7 bases left between them. Germline V gene sequence: CDR1 SGDLS, CDR2 YYNGEE. CDR3 coding DNA: TGTGCCAGCAGCGTAGAACCCTACTACGAGCAGTACTTC. Its protein product is CASSVEPYYEQYF.

This clonotype was detected ten times or more. The chain uses TRBV12-3 or TRBV12-4 and TRBJ1-5; 7 positions match TRBD1. The CDR3 runs 14 residues. The V and J ends lost 3 bases and 4 bases, in that order; junction bases with no gene match: 3. The CDR3: CASSFWDRNQPQHF. CDR3 nucleotides: TGTGCCAGCAGTTTCTGGGACAGAAATCAGCCCCAGCATTTT.

This clonotype was detected ten times or more. The CDR3 protein is CASSLGQGRAGELFF. DNA of the CDR3: TGTGCCAGCAGCTTAGGACAGGGTCGTGCCGGGGAGCTGTTTTTT. The V gene is TRBV11-2, the J gene TRBJ2-2; 7 bases are a match to TRBD1. CDR1 and CDR2 (germline): SGHAT, FQNNGV. V was pared by 1 base and J by 6 bases, with 5 bases of the junction left unmatched. CDR3 length: 15 amino acids.

Many counts were recorded for this clonotype. V gene TRBV19 combines with J gene TRBJ2-1; D remains unclear. Germline lookup yields CDR1 LNHDA and CDR2 SQIVND (reference sequence). Trimming shortened V by 5 bases and J by 5 bases, and 10 bases separated the two germline ends. The CDR3 runs 13 residues. The CDR3 reads CASSPSRHNEQFF. CDR3 coding DNA: TGTGCCAGTAGTCCGAGCAGGCACAATGAGCAGTTCTTC. The full variable domain, with the rest looked up from reference TRBV19 and TRBJ2-1, is DGGITQSPKYLFRKEGQNVTLSCEQNLNHDAMYWYRQDPGQGLRLIYYSQIVNDFQKGDIAEGYSVSREKKESFPLTVTSAQKNPTAFYLCASSPSRHNEQFFGPGTRLTVL.